The entry below describes one T cell receptor beta chain. What it binds is unknown. The protocol attached unique molecular identifiers to individual cDNA molecules. MiXCR, applied by TCRdb to the 5' RACE reads, yields one record per CDR3 protein. This sample carries 65,000 to 95,000 distinct CDR3 sequences, roughly 16% of them seen once, and the ten largest clones take 2.9%. V was shortened by 6 bases and J by 7 bases, with 13 bases between the two germline ends. In germline, CDR1 is SGHRS, CDR2 YFSETQ. The CDR3 has 13 residues. This sample was included in a study of early T cells in non-severe SARS-CoV-2 infection. Findings and limits, study-wide: Matching with VDJdb favored anti-spike CD8 responses (missing private and CD4 specificities).

The chain has TRBV5-1 and TRBJ2-2, with unresolved D. The specimen was whole blood. The clonotype was recovered from an adult who was a healthcare worker with PCR-confirmed SARS-CoV-2 infection or an uninfected control (not recorded which). The CDR3 DNA is TGCGCCAGCACCCTGGTTGCTGGCGGGGAGCTGTTTTTT. Translating it yields CASTLVAGGELFF. Full variable domain (outside the CDR3, taken from reference TRBV5-1 and TRBJ2-2): KAGVTQTPRYLIKTRGQQVTLSCSPISGHRSVSWYQQTPGQGLQFLFEYFSETQRNKGNFPGRFSGRQFSNSRSEMNVSTLELGDSALYLCASTLVAGGELFFGEGSRLTVL.